Presented here are 17 T cell receptor beta chains from one specimen sequenced in a study of blood T cell repertoires in COVID-19. Data came from immunoSEQ multiplex PCR; TCRdb stores just in-frame clones and leaves some out. Among some 330,000 clones, 92% were seen once, and the ten largest hold 15% to 20%. The sequenced material came from PBMCs or T cells enriched from blood (not recorded which). Receptors were obtained from a woman aged 25-40 years who had recovered from COVID-19.

This clone was seen a single time. V gene TRBV2 combines with J gene TRBJ2-1; 13 nucleotides align to TRBD2. Germline V gene lookup returns CDR1 SNHLY and CDR2 FYNNEI. CDR3 length: 14 residues. With V trimmed by 8 bases and J by 10 bases, 8 bases remained unmatched. CDR3 residues: CASGTSGGAMEQFF. The CDR3 nucleotides read TGTGCCAGCGGTACTAGCGGGGGGGCCATGGAGCAGTTCTTC.

The chain couples TRBV24-1 to TRBJ1-1; the match to TRBD1 covers 9 bases. This CDR3 contains 13 residues. CDR1 is KGHDR, CDR2 SFDVKD, per germline. V lost 7 bases, J lost 2 bases, and 1 base stayed unmatched. CDR3 DNA sequence: TGTGCCACCAGACAGGGGGCCAACACTGAAGCTTTCTTT. The encoded protein is CATRQGANTEAFF.

The gene calls are TRBV15 and TRBJ2-5, with 7 bases aligning to TRBD2. V was pared by 0 bases and J by 5 bases, with 6 bases of the junction left unmatched. CDR1 is LNHNV, CDR2 YYDKDF, per germline (reference sequence). The CDR3 is made up of 15 amino acids. CDR3: CATSRDGRGRETQYF. CDR3 DNA sequence: TGTGCCACCAGCAGAGATGGGAGGGGTCGTGAGACCCAGTACTTC.

The chain carries TRBV28 and TRBJ2-7; maybe TRBD2 (7 bases). Germline CDR1 MDHEN, CDR2 SYDVKM. The CDR3 loop spans 15 amino acids. Deletions cut 1 base from V and 3 bases from J, with 13 bases between. The CDR3 DNA reads TGTGCCAGCAGTTTATCCGGGCGGGGGCACTACGAGCAGTACTTC. Residues: CASSLSGRGHYEQYF.

The V and J genes are TRBV6-5 and TRBJ2-5, with D perhaps TRBD1 (5 bases). The germline gives CDR1 MNHEY, CDR2 SVGAGI. V was trimmed by 6 bases and J by 2 bases, leaving 10 bases between them. The CDR3 is 13 amino acids. This CDR3 is CASSRVIQETQYF. The CDR3, as DNA: TGTGCCAGCAGCAGGGTGATTCAAGAGACCCAGTACTTC.

This chain joins TRBV4-1 and TRBJ2-7, with 8 bases matching TRBD1. Germline V gives CDR1 MGHRA, CDR2 YSYEKL. The CDR3 consists of 14 residues. V was pared by 4 bases and J by 6 bases, with 8 bases of the junction left unmatched. The CDR3 sequence is CASSRAGTGGEQYF. CDR3 DNA sequence: TGCGCCAGCAGCCGAGCCGGGACAGGCGGCGAGCAGTACTTC.

V gene TRBV7-2 combines with J gene TRBJ2-7; 10 positions agree with TRBD2. The V gene's germline CDR1 is SGHTA and CDR2 FQGNSA. The CDR3 contains 15 residues. With V trimmed by 6 bases and J by 5 bases, 10 bases remained unmatched. The CDR3 DNA sequence: TGTGCCAGCAGTCAGACGGGACTAGCGATCCACGAGCAGTACTTC. Its translation: CASSQTGLAIHEQYF.

This clone was seen only once. The CDR3 sequence: CASSPWTGTNYGYTF. In DNA form, the CDR3 reads TGTGCCAGTAGTCCCTGGACAGGGACTAACTATGGCTACACCTTC. This chain uses TRBV19 with TRBJ1-2; 8 positions match TRBD1. The CDR3 contains 15 residues. Germline V gene lookup returns CDR1 LNHDA and CDR2 SQIVND (reference sequence). V trimming: 5 bases; J trimming: 0 bases; junction bases outside the gene matches: 5.

The V and J genes are TRBV28 and TRBJ1-2; D may be TRBD1 (6 bases). Germline V gene data show CDR1 as MDHEN and CDR2 as SYDVKM. The V end lost 6 bases, the J end lost 4 bases, and 15 bases lay between the germline ends. The CDR3 extends over 14 amino acids. CDR3 loop: CASSIGQPAYGYTF. The CDR3 nucleotides read TGTGCCAGCAGCATAGGACAGCCGGCCTATGGCTACACCTTC.

This sequence joins TRBV15 and TRBJ1-1; the match to TRBD1 covers 8 bases. The CDR3 spans 15 residues. Trimming at V came to 5 bases and at J to 4 bases, leaving 9 bases not matched to a gene. Looked up from germline, CDR1 is LNHNV and CDR2 is YYDKDF (reference sequence). CDR3 sequence: CATSEATGELTEAFF. The DNA for the CDR3 is TGTGCCACCAGCGAAGCGACAGGGGAACTCACTGAAGCTTTCTTT.

The chain couples TRBV12-3 or TRBV12-4 to TRBJ1-1; weak D call: TRBD1 (5 bases). This CDR3 comprises 13 residues. With 1 base removed from V and 4 bases from J, the gap between germline ends came to 7 bases. DNA for the CDR3: TGTGCCAGCAGTTTAGGGGGCTTCACTGAAGCTTTCTTT. The encoded protein is CASSLGGFTEAFF.

The gene calls are TRBV19 and TRBJ2-1, with TRBD2 as a possible D gene (6 bases). The CDR3 runs 13 residues. V lost 7 bases and J lost 6, with 13 bases in between. Germline V CDR1 and CDR2: LNHDA, SQIVND (reference sequence). CDR3 residues: CASKWRESNEQFF. The CDR3 DNA reads TGTGCCAGTAAATGGCGGGAATCCAATGAGCAGTTCTTC.

This clone was detected only once. This sample also contains other DNA sequences that code for the same CDR3. The V call is TRBV18, the J call TRBJ1-1; the D is unclear. The CDR3 consists of 14 residues. The ends were cut back, 2 bases at V and 0 bases at J, with 7 bases in the middle. Germline CDR1 and CDR2: KGHSH and LQKENI. CDR3 residues: CASSPAGMNTEAFF. The CDR3 DNA reads TGTGCCAGCTCACCAGCAGGAATGAACACTGAAGCTTTCTTT.

This chain connects TRBV28 to TRBJ2-6, with 8 bases aligning to TRBD1. V was clipped by 5 bases and J by 0 bases; unmatched bases: 6. The CDR3 totals 17 residues. Germline lookup yields CDR1 MDHEN and CDR2 SYDVKM. DNA for the CDR3: TGTGCCAGCAGTCCACGGACAGGGCTCTCTGGGGCCAACGTCCTGACTTTC. This translates into CASSPRTGLSGANVLTF. Filled out from reference TRBV28 and TRBJ2-6, the complete variable domain reads DVKVTQSSRYLVKRTGEKVFLECVQDMDHENMFWYRQDPGLGLRLIYFSYDVKMKEKGDIPEGYSVSREKKERFSLILESASTNQTSMYLCASSPRTGLSGANVLTFGAGSRLTVL.

The count of this clone is one. The chain uses TRBV19 and TRBJ2-3; a weak D match, TRBD2 (5 bases). The germline CDR1 and CDR2 sequences are LNHDA and SQIVND (reference sequence). Trimming removed 6 bases from V and 8 bases from J, with 12 bases in between. CDR3 size: 12 residues. The CDR3: CASRGEVGTQYF. For the CDR3, the DNA is TGTGCCAGTAGGGGAGAAGTCGGTACGCAGTATTTT.

The CDR3: CASRRGLEPQETQYF. DNA of the CDR3: TGTGCCAGCAGAAGGGGACTCGAACCGCAAGAGACCCAGTACTTC. This rearrangement joins TRBV2 to TRBJ2-5; D perhaps matches TRBD2 (6 bases). The CDR3 totals 15 residues. Trimming stripped 6 bases from V and 2 bases from J, with 16 bases between. In germline, CDR1 is SNHLY, CDR2 FYNNEI.

This clone showed up just once. This rearrangement joins TRBV24-1 to TRBJ2-2; tentative D call: TRBD1 (6 bases). The length of the CDR3 is 13 residues. The V gene's germline CDR1 is KGHDR and CDR2 SFDVKD. Trimming left V 8 bases short and J 6 bases short, with 12 bases between. This CDR3 is CATKGQWPGELFF. CDR3 nucleotides: TGTGCCACCAAGGGACAATGGCCCGGGGAGCTGTTTTTT.